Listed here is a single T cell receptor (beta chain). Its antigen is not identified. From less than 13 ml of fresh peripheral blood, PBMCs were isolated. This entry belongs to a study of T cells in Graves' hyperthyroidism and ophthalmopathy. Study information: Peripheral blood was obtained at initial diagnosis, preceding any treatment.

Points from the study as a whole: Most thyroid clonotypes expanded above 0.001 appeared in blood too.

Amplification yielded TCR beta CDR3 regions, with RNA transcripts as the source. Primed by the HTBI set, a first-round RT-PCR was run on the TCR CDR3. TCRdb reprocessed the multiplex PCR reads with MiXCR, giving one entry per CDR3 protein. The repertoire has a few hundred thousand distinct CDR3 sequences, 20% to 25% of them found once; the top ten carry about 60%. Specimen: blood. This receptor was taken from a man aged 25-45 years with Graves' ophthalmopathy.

The CDR3 nucleotides read TGTGCCAGCAGGCCGGACAGACCGGTATCACCCCTCCACTTT. Translation: CASRPDRPVSPLHF. This sequence joins TRBV12-3 or TRBV12-4 and TRBJ1-6; the D gene is possibly TRBD1 (6 bases). This CDR3 is built from 14 residues. V lost 6 bases to trimming and J lost 10 bases, with 16 bases between them.